The present T cell receptor beta chain was sequenced within a study of blood T cell repertoires in COVID-19. Study in general: From T cells, B-cell-depleted T cells, or PBMCs came the material, which was cDNA or gDNA.

TCRdb's table, derived via immunoSEQ multiplex PCR, lists solely in-frame clones and lacks some. The sample holds 250,000 or so clones, just under 90% seen once. The V and J ends lost 5 bases and 0 bases, in that order; junction bases with no gene match: 8. Per germline, CDR1 SQVTM and CDR2 ANQGSEA. This CDR3 is 15 amino acids long. The chain uses TRBV29-1 and TRBJ2-3, with 7 bases fitting TRBD1. The sequence derives from a man aged 30-40 years with COVID-19, enrolled during active disease. The sample consisted of peripheral blood. The CDR3 DNA is TGCAGCGTTTCGGGACAGTCAACTAGCACAGATACGCAGTATTTT. Amino acids: CSVSGQSTSTDTQYF.